This T cell receptor (beta chain) was sequenced during a study of blood T cell repertoires in COVID-19. Study summary: The samples span acute and convalescent COVID-19 from the United States, Italy and Spain. Sources were T cells, B-cell-depleted T cells, or PBMCs; the material itself was cDNA or gDNA.

Trimming took off 0 bases at V and 1 base at J, with 7 bases between the two ends. The CDR3 has 14 amino acids. From germline, CDR1 is SGHRS and CDR2 YFSETQ. Per the authors' pipeline: Nucleated cell number was recorded as an estimate derived from reference gene primer amplification. Method: immunoSEQ multiplex PCR; TCRdb's copy keeps in-frame clones and lacks some. V and J calls and clone size are copied from that table; D and trimming were computed from the DNA. The sample holds roughly 200,000 clones; roughly 90% are singletons and the top ten take about 0.66%. The table lists this clone with a few counts.

This sequence joins TRBV5-1 and TRBJ1-2; D uncertain. The material sequenced was peripheral blood. The receptor was derived from a man over 45 with acute or convalescent COVID-19. CDR3: CASSLAPDNYGYTF. Written as DNA, the CDR3 is TGCGCCAGCAGCTTGGCCCCAGATAACTATGGCTACACCTTC.